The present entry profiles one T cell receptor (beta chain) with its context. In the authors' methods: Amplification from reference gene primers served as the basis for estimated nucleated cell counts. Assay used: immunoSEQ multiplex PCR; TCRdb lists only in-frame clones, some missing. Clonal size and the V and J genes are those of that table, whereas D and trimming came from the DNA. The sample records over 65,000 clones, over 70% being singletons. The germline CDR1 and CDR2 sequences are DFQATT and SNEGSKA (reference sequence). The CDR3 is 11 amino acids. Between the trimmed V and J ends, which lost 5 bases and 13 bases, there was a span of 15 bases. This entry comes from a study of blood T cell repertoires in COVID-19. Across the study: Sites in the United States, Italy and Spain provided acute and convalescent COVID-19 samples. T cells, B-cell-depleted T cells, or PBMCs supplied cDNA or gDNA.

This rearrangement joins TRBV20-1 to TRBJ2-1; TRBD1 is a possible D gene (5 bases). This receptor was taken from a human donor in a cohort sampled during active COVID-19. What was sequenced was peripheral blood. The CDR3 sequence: CSASPGFPQFF. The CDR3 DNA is TGCAGTGCTTCTCCAGGGTTCCCACAGTTCTTC.